A selection of T cell receptor beta chains follows, all from one sample in a study of technical replicates of blood from several donors. Generated by immunoSEQ multiplex PCR, the TCRdb table keeps only in-frame clones and is missing some. The data show over 90,000 clones, with approximately 96% seen just once and roughly 0.33% held by the top ten. The sequenced material came from T cells isolated from PBMCs. The receptor source for this set is a human donor in good health. The CDR3 runs from the conserved cysteine through the conserved F or W. D genes are given only for firm matches. Only some rows state a clone size, as once, few, many or a class for expanded clones.

clone size	V gene	D gene	CDR3 length	J gene	CDR3 protein	CDR3 DNA
.	TRBV28	.	13	TRBJ1-1	CASKIQVQTEAFF	TGTGCCAGCAAAATACAGGTCCAAACTGAAGCTTTCTTT
.	TRBV4-2	TRBD2	17	TRBJ2-3	CASSQELELAGVDTQYF	TGTGCCAGCAGCCAAGAATTGGAGCTAGCGGGAGTAGATACGCAGTATTTT
.	TRBV28	.	19	TRBJ1-4	CASSDDWEGVHSTNEKLFF	TGTGCCAGCAGCGACGATTGGGAAGGGGTCCACTCAACTAATGAAAAACTGTTTTTT
once	TRBV28	TRBD1	15	TRBJ1-2	CASSLPGQGEVGYTF	TGTGCCAGCAGTTTGCCGGGACAGGGCGAGGTTGGCTACACCTTC
.	TRBV10-3	TRBD2	16	TRBJ2-3	CAISESEREWGDTQYF	TGTGCCATCAGTGAGTCAGAGCGGGAGTGGGGAGATACGCAGTATTTT
.	TRBV5-1	.	14	TRBJ2-3	CASSRMPDIDTQYF	TGCGCCAGCAGCCGGATGCCCGACATAGATACGCAGTATTTT
.	TRBV11-3	.	14	TRBJ1-4	CASTGQRSNEKLFF	TGTGCCAGCACTGGACAGCGCTCCAATGAAAAACTGTTTTTT
once	TRBV27	.	14	TRBJ1-1	CASGTRQRITEAFF	TGTGCCAGTGGAACTCGACAGAGGATAACTGAAGCTTTCTTT
.	TRBV4-1	TRBD2	16	TRBJ2-5	CASSQGLPPGGETQYF	TGCGCCAGCAGCCAAGGACTACCACCGGGGGGAGAGACCCAGTACTTC
.	TRBV29-1	.	14	TRBJ2-3	CSVEGQGLSDTQYF	TGCAGCGTTGAAGGGCAGGGACTGTCAGATACGCAGTATTTT
.	TRBV29-1	.	13	TRBJ2-5	CSVEKGYQETQYF	TGCAGCGTTGAAAAGGGGTACCAAGAGACCCAGTACTTC
.	TRBV6-1	.	11	TRBJ2-1	CASSEAPIPFF	TGTGCCAGCAGTGAAGCGCCTATACCGTTCTTC
once	TRBV5-1	TRBD1	15	TRBJ2-7	CASSGGQGSNYEQYF	TGCGCCAGCAGCGGAGGACAGGGAAGCAATTACGAGCAGTACTTC
.	TRBV30	TRBD1	12	TRBJ2-7	CAWSMGQAREYF	TGTGCCTGGAGTATGGGACAGGCTAGGGAGTACTTC
.	TRBV30	.	11	TRBJ1-2	CAWSVRGGYTF	TGTGCCTGGAGTGTAAGGGGTGGCTACACCTTC
.	TRBV27	TRBD1	16	TRBJ2-5	CASSLFKGQGQETQYF	TGTGCCAGCAGTTTATTTAAAGGACAGGGTCAAGAGACCCAGTACTTC
.	TRBV27	.	14	TRBJ2-7	CASSPLVRAAEQYF	TGTGCCAGCAGTCCACTTGTCAGGGCGGCCGAGCAGTACTTC
.	TRBV29-1	.	13	TRBJ2-5	CSVQVTFQETQYF	TGCAGCGTCCAGGTGACCTTTCAAGAGACCCAGTACTTC
.	TRBV10-1	TRBD2	18	TRBJ2-1	CASSREEPGLAGNNEQFF	TGCGCCAGCAGTCGAGAGGAACCGGGACTAGCGGGGAACAATGAGCAGTTCTTC
.	TRBV6-5	TRBD1	14	TRBJ1-5	CASSIRQGESAQHF	TGTGCCAGCAGTATAAGACAGGGAGAATCAGCCCAGCATTTT
.	TRBV27	.	12	TRBJ1-2	CASSSLKDGYTF	TGTGCCAGCAGTTCCCTAAAAGATGGCTACACCTTC